Below are 31 T cell receptor beta chains sequenced from a single sample in a study of cytomegalovirus exposure and HLA in healthy donors. 13 Jbeta primers and 60 Vbeta primers were used for the PCR. The method was immunoSEQ multiplex PCR; TCRdb's version includes in-frame clones alone and lacks a portion of them. The data contain 95,000 to 110,000 clones, 76% of them seen just once; the ten biggest clones take up about 9.3%. Sample: PBMCs. The receptors originated from a woman aged 18-29 years in good health and CMV-seropositive.

This chain's CDR3 is CASSSWTSGSRETQYF. The CDR3 DNA is TGTGCCAGCAGCTCATGGACTAGCGGGAGTAGGGAGACCCAGTACTTC. This sequence joins TRBV7-9 and TRBJ2-5; 13 bases match TRBD2. The CDR3 spans 16 residues. CDR1 and CDR2 (germline): SEHNR, FQNEAQ (reference sequence). The junction had 7 bases not matched to a gene; V was cut back by 4 bases and J by 5 bases.

This chain connects TRBV7-9 to TRBJ2-7; weak D call: TRBD1 (6 bases). There are 14 residues in the CDR3. Germline lookup yields CDR1 SEHNR and CDR2 FQNEAQ (reference sequence). V was clipped by 5 bases and J by 6 bases, with 17 bases between them. The CDR3 loop is CASSPEGTPSEQYF. The DNA of the CDR3 is TGTGCCAGCAGCCCCGAGGGGACACCTAGCGAGCAGTACTTC.

This chain joins TRBV9 and TRBJ1-2, with TRBD1 matching 7 bases. The germline gives CDR1 SGDLS, CDR2 YYNGEE. Germline trimming cut 0 bases from V and 11 bases from J; bases unmatched to any gene: 13. The CDR3 covers 15 residues. CDR3 sequence (DNA): TGTGCCAGCAGCGTAGAGGAGGGGGCGGGTGTAGTTTACACCTTC. This gives the protein CASSVEEGAGVVYTF.

The V call is TRBV27, the J call TRBJ1-6, with D maybe TRBD1 (5 bases). This CDR3 has 17 amino acids. CDR1 MNHEY and CDR2 SMNVEV come from the germline V gene (reference sequence). Deletions cut 5 bases from V and 7 bases from J, with 21 bases between. The CDR3 loop is CASSTQPGLVPNSPLHF. CDR3 DNA sequence: TGTGCCAGCAGTACCCAACCGGGACTTGTCCCGAATTCACCCCTCCACTTT.

Worth noting for this clone: One end of the junction is discordant with germline, which a read error may explain. The genes are TRBV5-4 and TRBJ2-2; D is unclear. Germline CDR1 reads SGHNT; CDR2 reads YYREEE (reference sequence). CDR3 length: 12 residues. This CDR3 is CASSLDTGELFF. The CDR3 DNA sequence: TGTGCCAGCAGCTTGGACACAGGGGAGCTGTTTTTT.

This sequence joins TRBV19 and TRBJ1-2; D is perhaps TRBD1 (6 bases). In germline, CDR1 is LNHDA, CDR2 SQIVND (reference sequence). Trimming shortened V by 4 bases and J by 5 bases, and 14 bases separated the two germline ends. The CDR3 spans 14 residues. CDR3 bases: TGTGCCAGTAGTACAACACAGGGTTTGTATGGCTACACCTTC. It codes for CASSTTQGLYGYTF.

The chain links TRBV27 to TRBJ2-2; 8 nucleotides match TRBD1. CDR3 length equals 16 residues. V trimming: 5 bases; J trimming: 4 bases; junction bases outside the gene matches: 9. Germline V gene data show CDR1 as MNHEY and CDR2 as SMNVEV (reference sequence). For the CDR3, the DNA is TGTGCCAGCAGTAGTCTGAGGACAGGGTCCACCGGGGAGCTGTTTTTT. This sequence encodes CASSSLRTGSTGELFF.

The V gene is TRBV28, the J gene TRBJ2-7, with 8 bases fitting TRBD1. Germline CDR1 MDHEN, CDR2 SYDVKM. CDR3 length equals 14 residues. The J segment lost 0 bases and the V segment lost 6 bases, leaving 4 bases of the junction unmatched. This CDR3 reads CASRRQGTSYEQYF. CDR3 DNA: TGTGCCAGCAGAAGACAGGGGACCTCCTACGAGCAGTACTTC.

In this sample, this clone turned up a few times. The rearrangement uses TRBV5-1 and TRBJ1-1, with 10 bases that match TRBD1. In germline, CDR1 is SGHRS, CDR2 YFSETQ. This CDR3 has 14 amino acids. V was clipped by 4 bases and J by 3 bases; unmatched bases: 3. In DNA, the CDR3 is TGCGCCAGCAGCAGAGGGACAGGGGACACTGAAGCTTTCTTT. As protein: CASSRGTGDTEAFF. The entire variable domain, with the rest obtained from reference TRBV5-1 and TRBJ1-1, is as follows: KAGVTQTPRYLIKTRGQQVTLSCSPISGHRSVSWYQQTPGQGLQFLFEYFSETQRNKGNFPGRFSGRQFSNSRSEMNVSTLELGDSALYLCASSRGTGDTEAFFGQGTRLTVV.

The count of this clone is one. The V gene is TRBV7-8, the J gene TRBJ2-7, with 7 nucleotides matching TRBD1. Looked up from germline, CDR1 is SGHVS and CDR2 is FQNEAQ. The CDR3 has 14 amino acids. J gave up 6 bases and V 8 bases, and 13 bases lay outside the gene matches. The CDR3 reads CASLRMIGGVEQYF. DNA of the CDR3: TGTGCCAGCCTCAGGATGATAGGGGGCGTCGAGCAGTACTTC.

The chain combines TRBV5-1 with TRBJ1-1; possibly TRBD1 for D (6 bases). Germline V lookup: CDR1 SGHRS, CDR2 YFSETQ. Trimming pared 6 bases from V and 4 bases from J, leaving 10 bases between. The CDR3 contains 12 residues. The CDR3, as DNA: TGCGCCAGCACCACAGGGAGCACTGAAGCTTTCTTT. Its translation is CASTTGSTEAFF.

The gene calls are TRBV5-1 and TRBJ2-3; 9 positions agree with TRBD1. J was trimmed by 6 bases and V by 2 bases; bases with no gene match: 10. The CDR3 runs to 16 residues. CDR1 is SGHRS and CDR2 is YFSETQ in the germline V gene. The CDR3 DNA reads as TGCGCCAGCAGCTTAGTATCGGGACAGGGTGTGGATACGCAGTATTTT. Residues: CASSLVSGQGVDTQYF.

Here the CDR3 DNA reads TGTGCCAGCAGCTTAGTGGTGGAGACAGGGAACTACGAGCAGTACTTC. Protein sequence: CASSLVVETGNYEQYF. This chain links TRBV11-2 with TRBJ2-7; 7 bases are shared with TRBD1. The V gene end was trimmed by 1 base and the J gene end by 3 bases; junction bases not matched to a gene: 9. The length of the CDR3 is 16 residues. Per germline, CDR1 SGHAT and CDR2 FQNNGV.

The chain combines TRBV28 with TRBJ1-1, with D maybe TRBD1 (6 bases). Germline V gene sequence: CDR1 MDHEN, CDR2 SYDVKM. The CDR3 loop spans 15 amino acids. Trimming shortened V by 5 bases and J by 2 bases, and 15 bases separated the two germline ends. The CDR3 DNA follows: TGTGCCAGCAGTCCTTACAGGGATAGAAACACTGAAGCTTTCTTT. Translating gives CASSPYRDRNTEAFF. Full variable domain (outside the CDR3, taken from reference TRBV28 and TRBJ1-1): DVKVTQSSRYLVKRTGEKVFLECVQDMDHENMFWYRQDPGLGLRLIYFSYDVKMKEKGDIPEGYSVSREKKERFSLILESASTNQTSMYLCASSPYRDRNTEAFFGQGTRLTVV.

This clone was seen only a few times. The J gene is TRBJ1-5, the V gene TRBV19; D remains unclear. This CDR3 is 16 amino acids long. Trimming took 1 base from V and 6 from J, leaving 16 bases between them. CDR1 is LNHDA, CDR2 SQIVND, per germline (reference sequence). The CDR3 DNA reads as TGTGCCAGTAGTATAGTGGGCGGGAGCTCAATTCAGCCCCAGCATTTT. It encodes CASSIVGGSSIQPQHF.

The chain links TRBV7-8 to TRBJ1-1; possible D gene TRBD1, 5 bases. Germline CDR1 SGHVS, CDR2 FQNEAQ. This CDR3 is 14 amino acids long. Trimming took 0 bases from V and 1 from J, leaving 6 bases between them. Here the CDR3 DNA reads TGTGCCAGCAGCTTAGCGCAGGGGAACACTGAAGCTTTCTTT. This sequence encodes CASSLAQGNTEAFF. Using reference TRBV7-8 and TRBJ1-1 for the parts outside the CDR3, the full variable domain is GAGVSQSPRYKVAKRGQDVALRCDPISGHVSLFWYQQALGQGPEFLTYFQNEAQLDKSGLPSDRFFAERPEGSVSTLKIQRTQQEDSAVYLCASSLAQGNTEAFFGQGTRLTVV.

This clone was picked up a small number of times. This rearrangement joins TRBV5-1 to TRBJ2-3; 11 nucleotides match TRBD2. Germline V gene sequence: CDR1 SGHRS, CDR2 YFSETQ. The CDR3 spans 16 residues. The V gene end was trimmed by 2 bases and the J gene end by 6 bases; junction bases not matched to a gene: 8. The CDR3 nucleotides read TGCGCCAGCAGCTTTATGACTAGCGGGATGGGGGATACGCAGTATTTT. Translated, it gives CASSFMTSGMGDTQYF.

J is TRBJ2-5 and V is TRBV5-1; 7 positions match TRBD2. The germline V gene encodes CDR1 SGHRS and CDR2 YFSETQ. The CDR3 consists of 14 residues. With 8 bases clipped from V and 1 base from J, the junction kept 8 bases outside the gene matches. The CDR3 sequence: CASFQGGSQETQYF. In DNA form, the CDR3 reads TGCGCCAGTTTCCAGGGAGGGTCCCAAGAGACCCAGTACTTC.

Here the CDR3 DNA reads TGTGCCAGCAGTGAAAACCTTGGCGGCTCTTACAATGAGCAGTTCTTC. Protein product: CASSENLGGSYNEQFF. The chain couples TRBV6-1 to TRBJ2-1; D not certain. CDR3 size: 16 residues. Germline V gene lookup returns CDR1 MNHNS and CDR2 SASEGT. V dropped 2 bases and J dropped 4 bases, with 15 bases sitting between them.

This chain connects TRBV5-4 to TRBJ2-3, with 8 bases fitting TRBD2. This CDR3 is built from 16 residues. The germline CDR1 and CDR2 sequences are SGHNT and YYREEE (reference sequence). The trim removed 6 bases at V and 2 bases at J, leaving 11 bases unmatched. The CDR3 DNA is TGTGCCAGCACCCTCAGGACTAGCCCCAACACAGATACGCAGTATTTT. Amino acids: CASTLRTSPNTDTQYF. Full variable domain (remainder filled in from reference TRBV5-4 and TRBJ2-3): ETGVTQSPTHLIKTRGQQVTLRCSSQSGHNTVSWYQQALGQGPQFIFQYYREEENGRGNFPPRFSGLQFPNYSSELNVNALELDDSALYLCASTLRTSPNTDTQYFGPGTRLTVL.

This clone appeared a few times. This chain joins TRBV6-5 and TRBJ2-3; D might be TRBD2 (6 bases). There are 15 residues in the CDR3. The germline V gene encodes CDR1 MNHEY and CDR2 SVGAGI. Trimming removed 6 bases from V and 3 bases from J, with 16 bases in between. This chain's CDR3 is CASSRTIAATDTQYF. CDR3 nucleotide sequence: TGTGCCAGCAGCCGCACCATAGCGGCGACAGATACGCAGTATTTT.

This clone has just one count. The chain uses TRBV29-1 and TRBJ2-3; 10 bases line up with TRBD2. The CDR3 length is 14 residues. Germline V gives CDR1 SQVTM, CDR2 ANQGSEA. The V segment lost 5 bases and the J segment 6 bases; nucleotides outside the gene matches: 8. CDR3 sequence: CSVSGGAGRDTQYF. Here the CDR3 DNA reads TGCAGCGTTAGCGGGGGGGCCGGTAGGGATACGCAGTATTTT.

This clone was counted only a few times. The identical CDR3 is also encoded by other nucleotide sequences in the sample. The chain combines TRBV27 with TRBJ2-1, with D tentatively TRBD1 (6 bases). V lost 4 bases and J 12 bases, leaving 13 bases between the germline ends. This CDR3 contains 12 residues. CDR1 and CDR2 (germline): MNHEY, SMNVEV (reference sequence). For the CDR3, the DNA is TGTGCCAGCAGTTCGGGTGGGGGCGGGCAGTTCTTC. This encodes CASSSGGGGQFF.

This clone was detected only once. This chain joins TRBV28 and TRBJ2-3, with 8 bases identical to TRBD1. The junction had 6 bases not matched to a gene; V was cut back by 4 bases and J by 3 bases. From germline, CDR1 is MDHEN and CDR2 SYDVKM. CDR3 length: 15 residues. The CDR3 here is CASSYGQGATDTQYF. The CDR3 bases are TGTGCCAGCAGTTACGGCCAGGGGGCAACAGATACGCAGTATTTT.

The rearrangement joins TRBV5-5 to TRBJ2-4, with TRBD1 matching 8 bases. The CDR3 is 14 amino acids. In germline, CDR1 is SGHKS, CDR2 YYEKEE (reference sequence). V lost 0 bases to trimming and J lost 6 bases; unmatched junction nucleotides: 2. For the CDR3, the DNA is TGTGCCAGCAGCTTGGCAGGGGGCGCAAACATTCAGTACTTC. It translates to CASSLAGGANIQYF.

This chain uses TRBV5-1 with TRBJ2-7; 9 positions match TRBD2. The CDR3 spans 15 residues. From germline, CDR1 is SGHRS and CDR2 YFSETQ. After removal of 4 bases from V and 6 bases from J, the junction contained 11 bases not matched to a gene. DNA for the CDR3: TGCGCCAGCAGCCAGTCCGGGCTAGCGGGAATCGAGCAGTACTTC. Amino acids: CASSQSGLAGIEQYF.

The V and J genes are TRBV5-1 and TRBJ2-1, with no clear D. CDR1 is SGHRS, CDR2 YFSETQ, per germline. The V end lost 0 bases, the J end lost 2 bases, and 12 bases lay between the germline ends. This CDR3 comprises 16 residues. CDR3 coding DNA: TGCGCCAGCAGCTTGGTGGTCGGGTCTACCTACAATGAGCAGTTCTTC. This encodes CASSLVVGSTYNEQFF.

V usage is TRBV9 and J usage is TRBJ1-1, with 8 positions matching TRBD1. V was clipped by 2 bases and J by 7 bases; unmatched bases: 7. This CDR3 is 14 amino acids long. Germline lookup yields CDR1 SGDLS and CDR2 YYNGEE. CDR3 coding DNA: TGTGCCAGCAGCGTCGCCGGGACAGGATTTGAAGCTTTCTTT. Translating it yields CASSVAGTGFEAFF.

The rearrangement uses TRBV7-2 and TRBJ2-2, with D perhaps matching TRBD2 (7 bases). V was shortened by 5 bases and J by 0 bases, with 10 bases between the two germline ends. Germline CDR1 reads SGHTA; CDR2 reads FQGNSA. The CDR3 runs to 15 residues. As DNA, the CDR3 is TGTGCCAGCAGCCCGGGGGGCTCGAACACCGGGGAGCTGTTTTTT. Protein product: CASSPGGSNTGELFF.

The chain is built from TRBV5-4 and TRBJ2-7; 11 positions match TRBD1. The CDR3 contains 14 residues. Losses at the gene ends were 3 bases for V and 3 bases for J; bases not matched to a gene: 2. From germline, CDR1 is SGHNT and CDR2 YYREEE (reference sequence). The CDR3 region has the DNA TGTGCCAGCAGCTGGGGGACAGGGGGCTACGAGCAGTACTTC. As protein: CASSWGTGGYEQYF.

The V and J genes are TRBV29-1 and TRBJ2-2; TRBD2 agrees at 7 bases. The ends lost 7 bases at V and 7 bases at J; junction bases unmatched: 9. CDR3 length equals 13 residues. In germline, CDR1 is SQVTM, CDR2 ANQGSEA. In nucleotides, the CDR3 is TGCAGCGCCGCGCGGGAGCGGGGCGGGGAGCTGTTTTTT. Amino acids: CSAARERGGELFF.